The source of this TCR beta chain is a study of response to subunit inactivated influenza vaccine. General study results and limits: Each seasonal influenza vaccination, the authors suggested, recruits few new T cells.

TCRdb processed the RT-PCR reads anew with MiXCR; each CDR3 protein has one entry. The sample records roughly 780,000 distinct CDR3 sequences, around 18% being singletons. As for this clonotype: Its antigen is currently unknown.

The germline V gene encodes CDR1 SGHVS and CDR2 FNYEAQ. The junction had 9 bases not matched to a gene; V was cut back by 2 bases and J by 3 bases. CDR3 length equals 17 residues. J is TRBJ1-5 and V is TRBV7-6, with 8 bases that match TRBD1. The source of this sequence is a man aged 50 to 60 who received an inactivated influenza vaccine. The source material was PBMCs from blood, sampled 4 to 6 days after vaccination. In DNA, the CDR3 is TGTGCCAGCAGCTTAAGACTTGGACAGGGTCCCAATCAGCCCCAGCATTTT. Residues: CASSLRLGQGPNQPQHF.